The 19 T cell receptor beta chains below come from one sample, sequenced in a study of Tregs in tolerant kidney transplant recipients. Profiled with immunoSEQ multiplex PCR; TCRdb holds only in-frame clones, not every one. The repertoire holds around 120,000 clones, with about 90% as singletons. The sample taken for sequencing was CD4+ T cells from blood. The receptors stem from a human donor in good health.

The rearrangement uses TRBV18 and TRBJ2-7; tentatively, D is TRBD1 or TRBD2 (5 bases each). V lost 0 bases and J 5 bases, leaving 11 bases between the germline ends. CDR3 length: 14 amino acids. Germline V lookup: CDR1 KGHSH, CDR2 LQKENI. This chain's CDR3 is CASSPPGGRDEQYF. CDR3 in DNA: TGTGCCAGCTCACCACCTGGGGGTAGGGACGAGCAGTACTTC.

The chain uses TRBV29-1 and TRBJ2-2; 9 bases align to TRBD2. Germline trimming cut 5 bases from V and 3 bases from J; bases unmatched to any gene: 7. The CDR3 is 15 amino acids. Per germline, CDR1 SQVTM and CDR2 ANQGSEA. The CDR3 coding sequence is TGCAGCGTTTTGATAGCGGGGGCCTACACCGGGGAGCTGTTTTTT. The encoded protein is CSVLIAGAYTGELFF.

The chain joins TRBV5-6 to TRBJ2-4; no definite D call. V lost 2 bases to trimming and J lost 5 bases, with 11 bases between them. CDR3 length equals 14 residues. CDR1 and CDR2 (germline): SGHDT, YYEEEE. CDR3 region: CASSFRSSENIQYF. The DNA for the CDR3 is TGTGCCAGCAGCTTCAGATCCAGTGAAAACATTCAGTACTTC.

This chain joins TRBV19 and TRBJ1-1; TRBD1 matches at 7 bases. The CDR3 extends over 13 amino acids. Germline loops: CDR1 LNHDA, CDR2 SQIVND (reference sequence). The ends lost 8 bases at V and 0 bases at J; junction bases unmatched: 3. CDR3 in amino acids: CASQGQLNTEAFF. The CDR3 DNA follows: TGTGCCAGTCAGGGACAGTTGAACACTGAAGCTTTCTTT.

V is TRBV28 and J is TRBJ1-2; 8 nucleotides agree with TRBD1. Trimming took 3 bases from V and 7 from J; bases not matched to a gene: 10. The CDR3 has 15 amino acids. Per the germline V gene, CDR1 is MDHEN and CDR2 is SYDVKM. The CDR3 spells CASSLGSAGGSGYTF. The CDR3 DNA follows: TGTGCCAGCAGTTTGGGGTCCGCAGGGGGCTCTGGCTACACCTTC.

The chain couples TRBV6-1 to TRBJ2-5, with unresolved D. Trimming removed 0 bases at V and 2 bases at J, with 10 bases between. This CDR3 is built from 15 residues. Germline V CDR1 and CDR2: MNHNS, SASEGT. The CDR3 nucleotides read TGTGCCAGCAGTGAAGCGATAAGAACTCAAGAGACCCAGTACTTC. It encodes CASSEAIRTQETQYF.

This CDR3 is CASSIWLMAGGAQETQYF. The CDR3 coding sequence is TGTGCCAGTAGTATTTGGCTCATGGCGGGAGGGGCCCAAGAGACCCAGTACTTC. The V call is TRBV19, the J call TRBJ2-5; 9 positions match TRBD2. This CDR3 region has 18 residues. V lost 3 bases to trimming and J lost 1 base; unmatched junction nucleotides: 12. Germline-derived CDR1 and CDR2 are LNHDA and SQIVND (reference sequence).

This chain connects TRBV5-1 to TRBJ2-1; tentatively, D is TRBD1 (5 bases). Germline V CDR1 and CDR2: SGHRS, YFSETQ. The CDR3 is 15 residues long. Trimming cost V 2 bases and J 1 base, with 10 bases left between them. CDR3 DNA sequence: TGCGCCAGCAGCTTAGGGGCAGGATCCTACAATGAGCAGTTCTTC. Translated, it gives CASSLGAGSYNEQFF.

J is TRBJ2-2 and V is TRBV6-1; unclear D gene. V shed 6 bases and J shed 6 bases, with 5 bases lying between them. This CDR3 contains 11 residues. Germline CDR1 is MNHNS and CDR2 is SASEGT. The CDR3, as DNA: TGTGCCAGCAGCAAGCCCGGGGAGCTGTTTTTT. Translating it yields CASSKPGELFF.

V usage is TRBV5-8 and J usage is TRBJ1-4, with 7 bases lining up with TRBD1. Germline CDR1 is SGHTS and CDR2 is YDEGEE. Trimming removed 4 bases from V and 7 bases from J; junction bases left unmatched: 10. This CDR3 is built from 15 residues. The CDR3: CASSQGDRSAEKLFF. CDR3 bases: TGTGCCAGCAGCCAGGGGGACAGATCTGCTGAAAAACTGTTTTTT. Using reference TRBV5-8 and TRBJ1-4 for the parts outside the CDR3, the full variable domain is EAGVTQSPTHLIKTRGQQATLRCSPISGHTSVYWYQQALGLGLQFLLWYDEGEERNRGNFPPRFSGRQFPNYSSELNVNALELEDSALYLCASSQGDRSAEKLFFGSGTQLSVL.

The chain has TRBV6-6 and TRBJ2-3; D may be TRBD1 (6 bases). The V gene lost 6 bases and the J gene lost 4 bases, with 8 bases spanning the gap. From germline, CDR1 is MNHNY and CDR2 SVGAGI (reference sequence). The CDR3 loop spans 12 amino acids. CDR3 bases: TGTGCCAGCAGGGGGGCTTCAGATACGCAGTATTTT. It is translated as CASRGASDTQYF.

J is TRBJ2-7 and V is TRBV6-1, with D possibly being TRBD1 (6 bases). CDR1 and CDR2 (germline): MNHNS, SASEGT. CDR3 length: 16 amino acids. The germline V and J ends were trimmed by 4 bases and 6 bases, with 22 bases remaining between them. The CDR3 spells CASSVQDRLSRREQYF. The DNA for the CDR3 is TGTGCCAGCAGTGTCCAAGACAGGCTTTCCCGTCGCGAGCAGTACTTC.

The V gene is TRBV2, the J gene TRBJ2-7; D call uncertain. The germline V and J ends were trimmed by 8 bases and 2 bases, with 16 bases remaining between them. Germline loops: CDR1 SNHLY, CDR2 FYNNEI. CDR3 length: 14 residues. The CDR3 protein is CASGRTPMAYEQYF. CDR3 coding DNA: TGTGCCAGCGGTCGAACCCCCATGGCCTACGAGCAGTACTTC.

As for this clone: The junction shows a germline mismatch at one end, possibly a read error. The chain is built from TRBV27 and TRBJ1-5; TRBD1 aligns across 7 bases. CDR3 size: 13 residues. Per the germline V gene, CDR1 is MNHEY and CDR2 is SMNVEV (reference sequence). CDR3 loop: CASSLSNPGQMYF. Written as DNA, the CDR3 is TGTGCCAGCAGTTTATCAAACCCGGGACAGATGTATTTT.

The CDR3 loop is CASRGTGGVEKLFF. The CDR3 DNA follows: TGTGCCAGCAGGGGGACAGGGGGCGTTGAAAAACTGTTTTTT. The chain joins TRBV6-6 to TRBJ1-4, with TRBD1 identical over 12 bases. V shed 6 bases, J shed 7 bases, and the junction held 3 bases outside the gene matches. In germline, CDR1 is MNHNY, CDR2 SVGAGI (reference sequence). The CDR3 runs to 14 residues.

The chain couples TRBV5-1 to TRBJ2-5; D is unclear. Looked up from germline, CDR1 is SGHRS and CDR2 is YFSETQ. The CDR3 sequence is 16 residues long. The germline V and J ends were trimmed by 4 bases and 5 bases, with 21 bases remaining between them. The CDR3 region is CASSPGPRVRSETQYF. Here the CDR3 DNA reads TGCGCCAGCAGCCCAGGACCCCGGGTTAGGTCGGAGACCCAGTACTTC. The full variable domain, its missing parts supplied by reference TRBV5-1 and TRBJ2-5, is KAGVTQTPRYLIKTRGQQVTLSCSPISGHRSVSWYQQTPGQGLQFLFEYFSETQRNKGNFPGRFSGRQFSNSRSEMNVSTLELGDSALYLCASSPGPRVRSETQYFGPGTRLLVL.

Comment on this clone: One end of the junction fails to match germline, which may point to a read error. The rearrangement joins TRBV30 to TRBJ2-1; 8 bases are shared with TRBD1. Germline assignment: CDR1 GTSNPN and CDR2 SVGIG (reference sequence). CDR3 length: 14 residues. CDR3 coding DNA: TGTGCCAGGAGGGTTGGACAGGGCTACAATGAGCAGTTCTTC. Its translation: CARRVGQGYNEQFF.

The V gene is TRBV6-5, the J gene TRBJ1-2, with 7 positions matching TRBD1. The CDR3 is made up of 16 amino acids. The junction had 10 bases not matched to a gene; V was cut back by 2 bases and J by 4 bases. The germline V gene has CDR1 MNHEY and CDR2 SVGAGI. The CDR3 nucleotides are TGTGCCAGCAGTTACATAGGTAGAGGACAGGTCTATGGCTACACCTTC. It is translated as CASSYIGRGQVYGYTF.

The rearrangement joins TRBV29-1 to TRBJ1-3, with TRBD1 as a possible D gene (5 bases). The CDR3 runs 16 residues. The V end lost 7 bases, the J end lost 0 bases, and 19 bases lay between the germline ends. Germline V CDR1 and CDR2: SQVTM, ANQGSEA. The CDR3 DNA follows: TGCAGCGCCCTGGGTAAAAGGGGCACCTCTGGAAACACCATATATTTT. Residues: CSALGKRGTSGNTIYF.